This passage covers 20 T cell receptor beta chains from one sample sequenced in a study of OX40 agonist ivuxolimab in advanced cancers. The repertoire was sequenced with immunoSEQ multiplex PCR; TCRdb's copy has only in-frame clones and lacks some. This sample has more than 45,000 clones, with around 82% found just once. The source was CD4+ or CD8+ T cells sorted from blood, collected in a trial of the OX40 agonist ivuxolimab. The origin of the receptors is an adult with an advanced solid tumor such as melanoma, head and neck, liver or kidney cancer.

This clone has a single count. This rearrangement joins TRBV7-8 to TRBJ2-1; the D is unclear. The CDR3 has 15 residues. Germline V gene lookup returns CDR1 SGHVS and CDR2 FQNEAQ. Trimming removed 1 base at V and 9 bases at J, with 16 bases between. The CDR3 DNA is TGTGCCAGCAGCTTAGAAGCGAGCAGTCGTGGTGAGCAGTTCTTC. Protein sequence: CASSLEASSRGEQFF. Complete variable domain (other parts from reference TRBV7-8 and TRBJ2-1): GAGVSQSPRYKVAKRGQDVALRCDPISGHVSLFWYQQALGQGPEFLTYFQNEAQLDKSGLPSDRFFAERPEGSVSTLKIQRTQQEDSAVYLCASSLEASSRGEQFFGPGTRLTVL.

This clone was seen only a few times. The V and J genes are TRBV4-1 and TRBJ1-1; TRBD1 aligns across 7 bases. Germline CDR1 and CDR2: MGHRA and YSYEKL. There are 16 residues in the CDR3. V shed 3 bases and J 2 bases; nucleotides not matched to a gene: 9. CDR3 DNA sequence: TGCGCCAGCAGCCAGGCCCCGGGACAGCCTAACACTGAAGCTTTCTTT. This gives the protein CASSQAPGQPNTEAFF.

The gene calls are TRBV27 and TRBJ2-3; TRBD1 might be the D (6 bases). The germline gives CDR1 MNHEY, CDR2 SMNVEV (reference sequence). Trimming cost V 6 bases and J 0 bases, with 16 bases left between them. The CDR3 has 16 amino acids. CDR3 residues: CASRQQGRLSTDTQYF. The CDR3 DNA sequence: TGTGCCAGCAGGCAACAGGGAAGGTTAAGCACAGATACGCAGTATTTT.

The chain's CDR3 is CASIRLAGGPYEQYF. CDR3 sequence (DNA): TGTGCCAGCATCAGACTAGCGGGAGGCCCCTACGAGCAGTACTTC. The chain joins TRBV6-1 to TRBJ2-7; 13 bases line up with TRBD2. CDR3 length equals 15 residues. Germline trimming cut 7 bases from V and 2 bases from J; bases unmatched to any gene: 5. Germline CDR1 is MNHNS and CDR2 is SASEGT.

V usage is TRBV27 and J usage is TRBJ1-4; 9 bases are a match to TRBD1. V dropped 5 bases and J dropped 5; count of bases not matched to a gene: 12. Germline CDR1 and CDR2: MNHEY and SMNVEV (reference sequence). This CDR3 is built from 17 residues. CDR3 residues: CASSPLNRDRENEKLFF. Here the CDR3 DNA reads TGTGCCAGCAGTCCATTAAACCGGGACAGGGAAAATGAAAAACTGTTTTTT.

This clone was observed a few times. The chain has TRBV9 and TRBJ2-1, with 9 bases identical to TRBD1. The junction had 4 bases not matched to a gene; V was cut back by 0 bases and J by 3 bases. Germline CDR1 reads SGDLS; CDR2 reads YYNGEE. This CDR3 spans 16 amino acids. The chain's CDR3 is CASSVGGQGYYNEQFF. CDR3 in DNA: TGTGCCAGCAGCGTAGGGGGACAGGGATACTACAATGAGCAGTTCTTC.

This rearrangement joins TRBV4-1 to TRBJ1-3; D is undetermined. Germline CDR1 reads MGHRA; CDR2 reads YSYEKL. The V gene lost 1 base and the J gene lost 0 bases, with 10 bases spanning the gap. This CDR3 is 16 amino acids long. This CDR3 is CASSQAGSYSGNTIYF. In DNA form, the CDR3 reads TGCGCCAGCAGCCAAGCGGGCAGTTACTCTGGAAACACCATATATTTT.

This chain uses TRBV27 with TRBJ1-2, with TRBD1 as a possible D gene (5 bases). CDR3 length: 15 amino acids. The ends were cut back, 0 bases at V and 2 bases at J, with 10 bases in the middle. CDR1 and CDR2 from the germline V gene are MNHEY and SMNVEV (reference sequence). In DNA form, the CDR3 reads TGTGCCAGCAGTTTATCAGGGGTGTCGAACTATGGCTACACCTTC. Amino acids: CASSLSGVSNYGYTF.

This chain connects TRBV29-1 to TRBJ2-2; D unclear. The germline gives CDR1 SQVTM, CDR2 ANQGSEA. V was clipped by 7 bases and J by 1 base, with 13 bases between them. This CDR3 is 14 amino acids long. The CDR3 sequence is CSARPGQNTGELFF. Written as DNA, the CDR3 is TGCAGCGCCAGGCCAGGCCAGAACACCGGGGAGCTGTTTTTT.

The J gene is TRBJ2-7, the V gene TRBV7-2, with 8 nucleotides matching TRBD1. This CDR3 is 17 amino acids long. J gave up 0 bases and V 3 bases, and 10 bases lay outside the gene matches. Germline CDR1 SGHTA, CDR2 FQGNSA. The CDR3 is CASSFTGQGPFSYEQYF. CDR3 bases: TGTGCCAGCAGCTTTACAGGACAGGGCCCTTTCTCCTACGAGCAGTACTTC.

A single count supports this clone. The chain has TRBV30 and TRBJ2-7; D remains unclear. Trimming pared 5 bases from V and 3 bases from J, leaving 11 bases between. CDR3 length equals 12 residues. Germline V gives CDR1 GTSNPN, CDR2 SVGIG (reference sequence). Here the CDR3 DNA reads TGTGCCTGGGGGCCAAATTACTACGAGCAGTACTTC. It yields the protein CAWGPNYYEQYF.

J is TRBJ1-4 and V is TRBV19; no definite D call. The ends were cut back, 4 bases at V and 6 bases at J, with 12 bases in the middle. CDR3 size: 14 residues. From germline, CDR1 is LNHDA and CDR2 SQIVND (reference sequence). This CDR3 is CASSNRQEYEKLFF. The DNA of the CDR3 is TGTGCCAGTAGTAATCGGCAGGAATATGAAAAACTGTTTTTT.

J is TRBJ1-6 and V is TRBV2; tentative D call: TRBD1 (5 bases). Germline V CDR1 and CDR2: SNHLY, FYNNEI. This CDR3 has 14 amino acids. Trimming pared 7 bases from V and 9 bases from J, leaving 16 bases between. The CDR3 region is CASTKGLQASPLHF. In DNA form, the CDR3 reads TGTGCCAGCACTAAGGGGTTACAGGCTTCACCCCTCCACTTT.

The chain has TRBV5-1 and TRBJ1-3; TRBD1 is a possible D gene (5 bases). Per germline, CDR1 SGHRS and CDR2 YFSETQ. The CDR3 loop spans 15 amino acids. Trimming took off 5 bases at V and 0 bases at J, with 12 bases between the two ends. This CDR3 is CASSFDSPSGNTIYF. The CDR3 DNA is TGCGCCAGCAGTTTCGACAGTCCCTCTGGAAACACCATATATTTT. Full variable domain (outside the CDR3, taken from reference TRBV5-1 and TRBJ1-3): KAGVTQTPRYLIKTRGQQVTLSCSPISGHRSVSWYQQTPGQGLQFLFEYFSETQRNKGNFPGRFSGRQFSNSRSEMNVSTLELGDSALYLCASSFDSPSGNTIYFGEGSWLTVV.

This clone was recorded only once. The rearrangement joins TRBV7-3 to TRBJ2-5, with 15 nucleotides matching TRBD2. The CDR3 contains 19 residues. The germline gives CDR1 SGHTA, CDR2 FQGTGA. V trimming: 4 bases; J trimming: 4 bases; junction bases outside the gene matches: 13. CDR3 sequence reads: CASSSQGTRTSGRGETQYF. The CDR3 region has the DNA TGTGCCAGCAGCTCACAGGGGACTAGGACTAGCGGGAGGGGAGAGACCCAGTACTTC.

The chain uses TRBV25-1 and TRBJ2-3; D may correspond to TRBD1 or TRBD2 (6 bases each). The CDR3 contains 14 residues. Trimming stripped 6 bases from V and 2 bases from J, with 12 bases between. Germline CDR1 reads MGHDK; CDR2 reads SYGVNS. The CDR3 protein is CASSAGHSTDTQYF. The CDR3 coding sequence is TGTGCCAGCAGCGCGGGACACTCCACAGATACGCAGTATTTT.

The chain employs TRBV5-1 and TRBJ1-2, with 10 bases that match TRBD1. The V and J ends lost 3 bases and 7 bases, in that order; junction bases with no gene match: 9. The CDR3 is 15 amino acids. CDR1 SGHRS and CDR2 YFSETQ come from the germline V gene. The CDR3, as DNA: TGCGCCAGCAGCTCCCACCCGGGACAGGGGCTTGGCTACACCTTC. It specifies CASSSHPGQGLGYTF.

The rearrangement links TRBV7-2 to TRBJ1-2; D remains ambiguous. CDR1 is SGHTA, CDR2 FQGNSA, per germline. The CDR3 runs 14 residues. V shed 2 bases and J shed 8 bases, with 15 bases lying between them. This chain's CDR3 is CASSLPFFLGGYTF. The CDR3 DNA sequence: TGTGCCAGCAGCTTACCTTTCTTCCTTGGCGGCTACACCTTC.

This rearrangement joins TRBV29-1 to TRBJ1-1; TRBD1 matches at 8 bases. Germline V gene lookup returns CDR1 SQVTM and CDR2 ANQGSEA. The CDR3 extends over 15 amino acids. The V and J ends lost 4 bases and 0 bases, in that order; junction bases with no gene match: 7. The CDR3 sequence: CSVGGQGAMNTEAFF. The CDR3 nucleotides are TGCAGCGTTGGTGGCCAGGGGGCAATGAACACTGAAGCTTTCTTT.

Here the CDR3 reads CASSLGRTHYGYTF. The CDR3 region has the DNA TGTGCCAGCAGTTTGGGACGGACCCACTATGGCTACACCTTC. The rearrangement joins TRBV28 to TRBJ1-2, with a weak D call TRBD1 (5 bases). The V gene lost 3 bases and the J gene lost 3 bases, with 11 bases spanning the gap. There are 14 residues in the CDR3. Per the germline V gene, CDR1 is MDHEN and CDR2 is SYDVKM.